These 11 T cell receptor beta chains originate from one sample sequenced in a study of CD8 T cells in Susac syndrome. After extraction with the RNeasy kit, about 0.45 to 1 ug of the RNA was reverse transcribed using random hexamers. Using its own MiXCR run on the immunoSEQ multiplex PCR reads, TCRdb lists one record per CDR3 protein. The sample has some 300,000 distinct CDR3 sequences, around 89% seen once. Sequencing used CD8+ T cells from PBMCs. These receptors were taken from a human donor with multiple sclerosis.

The chain recombines TRBV20-1 with TRBJ1-2; weak D call: TRBD1 (5 bases). CDR3 length: 14 residues. Germline CDR1 and CDR2: DFQATT and SNEGSKA (reference sequence). Trimming took 0 bases from V and 4 from J, leaving 12 bases between them. The CDR3 region is CSARDLPQGYGYTF. In DNA, the CDR3 is TGCAGTGCTAGAGATCTCCCCCAGGGCTATGGCTACACCTTC.

V usage is TRBV4-2 and J usage is TRBJ1-3, with D possibly TRBD1 on 6 matching bases. V was clipped by 0 bases and J by 0 bases, with 12 bases between them. CDR3 length: 17 amino acids. From germline, CDR1 is LGHNA and CDR2 YNFKEQ. CDR3 protein: CASSQEMDSYSGNTIYF. For the CDR3, the DNA is TGTGCCAGCAGCCAAGAGATGGACAGCTACTCTGGAAACACCATATATTTT.

This chain links TRBV29-1 with TRBJ2-5; D ambiguous. CDR1 and CDR2 from the germline V gene are SQVTM and ANQGSEA. The V end was cut by 7 bases, the J end by 4 bases, with 19 bases between. CDR3 length equals 14 residues. DNA for the CDR3: TGCAGCGCCGTCGGGCACTATCAAGGAGAGACCCAGTACTTC. This codes for CSAVGHYQGETQYF.

The genes are TRBV3-1 and TRBJ1-2; possibly TRBD1 for D (5 bases). Trimming pared 3 bases from V and 8 bases from J, leaving 7 bases between. This CDR3 is 11 amino acids long. Germline-derived CDR1 and CDR2 are LGHDT and YNNKEL (reference sequence). In DNA, the CDR3 is TGTGCCAGCAGCCACGGGGGAGGCTACACCTTC. Protein: CASSHGGGYTF.

The V and J genes are TRBV12-3 or TRBV12-4 and TRBJ2-3; 7 bases map to TRBD1. The V segment lost 6 bases and the J segment 4 bases; nucleotides outside the gene matches: 10. The CDR3 length is 15 residues. CDR3 in amino acids: CASRIRQGGPDTQYF. As DNA, the CDR3 is TGTGCCAGCAGGATAAGACAGGGTGGTCCAGATACGCAGTATTTT.

CDR3 loop: CSVELPNGNTIYF. The CDR3 bases are TGCAGCGTTGAACTCCCCAATGGAAACACCATATATTTT. V and J are TRBV29-1 and TRBJ1-3; D unresolved. The CDR3 runs to 13 residues. The germline V and J ends were trimmed by 2 bases and 3 bases, with 8 bases remaining between them. Germline V lookup: CDR1 SQVTM, CDR2 ANQGSEA.

This chain connects TRBV27 to TRBJ1-2; TRBD1 aligns across 7 bases. Germline CDR1 MNHEY, CDR2 SMNVEV (reference sequence). Trimming cost V 6 bases and J 4 bases; bases outside gene matches: 8. The CDR3 is made up of 14 amino acids. The CDR3 loop reads CASSGDRVVYGYTF. DNA of the CDR3: TGTGCCAGCAGCGGTGACAGGGTGGTCTATGGCTACACCTTC.

This clonotype was seen just once. The V gene is TRBV13, the J gene TRBJ2-1; no clear D. V lost 1 base to trimming and J lost 8 bases, with 9 bases between them. The CDR3 loop spans 13 amino acids. The germline gives CDR1 PRHDT, CDR2 FYEKMQ (reference sequence). Here the CDR3 reads CASSLEDRDEQFF. The CDR3 DNA follows: TGTGCCAGCAGCTTAGAAGACCGCGATGAGCAGTTCTTC. The whole variable domain, remainder taken from reference TRBV13 and TRBJ2-1, is AAGVIQSPRHLIKEKRETATLKCYPIPRHDTVYWYQQGPGQDPQFLISFYEKMQSDKGSIPDRFSAQQFSDYHSELNMSSLELGDSALYFCASSLEDRDEQFFGPGTRLTVL.

CDR3 sequence: CASSLPSGSSTDTQYF. DNA of the CDR3: TGTGCCAGCAGCTTACCGAGCGGGTCCAGCACAGATACGCAGTATTTT. The genes are TRBV7-3 and TRBJ2-3; maybe TRBD2 (6 bases). V lost 2 bases and J 0 bases, leaving 12 bases between the germline ends. Germline lookup yields CDR1 SGHTA and CDR2 FQGTGA. This CDR3 contains 16 residues.

The rearrangement joins TRBV28 to TRBJ1-1, with D perhaps TRBD1 (5 bases). V was clipped by 6 bases and J by 1 base, with 12 bases between them. This CDR3 spans 14 amino acids. The V gene's germline CDR1 is MDHEN and CDR2 SYDVKM. CDR3 in DNA: TGTGCCAGCAGCCCGACAGTAGGGAACACTGAAGCTTTCTTT. The encoded protein is CASSPTVGNTEAFF. The full variable domain, its missing parts supplied by reference TRBV28 and TRBJ1-1, is DVKVTQSSRYLVKRTGEKVFLECVQDMDHENMFWYRQDPGLGLRLIYFSYDVKMKEKGDIPEGYSVSREKKERFSLILESASTNQTSMYLCASSPTVGNTEAFFGQGTRLTVV.

This chain joins TRBV9 and TRBJ1-1; 8 bases fit TRBD1. CDR1 is SGDLS, CDR2 YYNGEE, per germline. CDR3 size: 16 residues. With V trimmed by 4 bases and J by 1 base, 9 bases remained unmatched. The CDR3 reads CASSPRGGTGNTEAFF. The CDR3 DNA follows: TGTGCCAGCAGCCCCAGAGGGGGGACAGGGAACACTGAAGCTTTCTTT.